This is a list of T cell receptor beta chains from one sample in a study of cytomegalovirus exposure and HLA in healthy donors. Generated by immunoSEQ multiplex PCR, the TCRdb table keeps only in-frame clones and is missing some. In the table there are roughly 190,000 clones, more than 75% of which are singletons. The sample comprised PBMCs. All receptors come from a woman aged 18-29 years in good health and CMV-seronegative. CDR3s include the opening cysteine and the closing phenylalanine or tryptophan. The D gene is left open where the match is weak.

TRBV7-6	TRBJ1-3	TRBD1	TGTGCCAGCAGGGGCTGGCAGGGGGCTTCTGATGGAAACACCATATATTTT	CASRGWQGASDGNTIYF
TRBV27	TRBJ2-3	TRBD2	TGTGCCAGCAGGAAGACTAGCGGGAGACATGATACGCAGTATTTT	CASRKTSGRHDTQYF
TRBV19	TRBJ1-5	-	TGTGCCAGTAGTATCGCCAGGACTAATTTAGAGAGTCCCCAGCATTTT	CASSIARTNLESPQHF
TRBV6-1	TRBJ2-1	-	TGTGCCAGCAGCTCCCTGCTAGCGAATGAGCAGTTCTTC	CASSSLLANEQFF
TRBV15	TRBJ1-4	TRBD1	TGTGCCACCAGGTCGACAGGGGGTAATGAAAAACTGTTTTTT	CATRSTGGNEKLFF
TRBV7-3	TRBJ1-2	-	TGTGCCAGCAGCTTAATCCCAACGTCCGGTGGCTACACCTTC	CASSLIPTSGGYTF
TRBV19	TRBJ2-4	-	TGTGCCAGTACCTACGGTTCAGGGTTCGGCATTCAGTACTTC	CASTYGSGFGIQYF
TRBV5-1	TRBJ2-1	TRBD2	TGCGCCAGCAGCTCGGGGCGGGGGGCGGTTGCCTACAATGAGCAGTTCTTC	CASSSGRGAVAYNEQFF
TRBV9	TRBJ2-1	-	TGTGCCAGCAGCGTAGGTAGCGGCTCCTACAATGAGCAGTTCTTC	CASSVGSGSYNEQFF
TRBV5-5	TRBJ2-3	-	TGTGCCAGCAGCTTGGACATAAGCACAGATACGCAGTATTTT	CASSLDISTDTQYF
TRBV7-9	TRBJ2-3	-	TGTGCCAGCAGCTTAGTTGCGGGCACCACAGATACGCAGTATTTT	CASSLVAGTTDTQYF
TRBV7-8	TRBJ1-5	-	TGTGCCAGCAGAGCCGGAGGGGATAGCAATCAGCCCCAGCATTTT	CASRAGGDSNQPQHF
TRBV28	TRBJ2-2	TRBD1	TGTGCCAGCACCAGGGGACAGGGGGCGGCCGGGGAGCTGTTTTTT	CASTRGQGAAGELFF
TRBV5-1	TRBJ1-3	TRBD1	TGCGCCAGCAGGGAGCAGGGGGCGCCCGGTGGAAACACCATATATTTT	CASREQGAPGGNTIYF
TRBV30	TRBJ1-1	-	TGTGCCTGGAGTATAGAGACTGAAGCTTTCTTT	CAWSIETEAFF
TRBV25-1	TRBJ1-1	-	TGTGCCAGCAGTGAAACCGGGACAACCAAGAACACTGAAGCTTTCTTT	CASSETGTTKNTEAFF
TRBV12-5	TRBJ1-2	-	TGTGCTAGTGGTTTGATAATTCCGGGATCCCTTCGGGATGGCTACACCTTC	CASGLIIPGSLRDGYTF
TRBV5-1	TRBJ2-5	-	TGCGCCAGCAGCTTGGCCCAGGAGACCCAGTACTTC	CASSLAQETQYF
TRBV27	TRBJ2-7	-	TGTGCCAGCAGTTTGTCCGTCCCAACTTCCTACGAGCAGTACTTC	CASSLSVPTSYEQYF
TRBV6-1	TRBJ1-1	TRBD1	TGTGCCAGCAAGAGTTCGGACAGGACGAACACTGAAGCTTTCTTT	CASKSSDRTNTEAFF
TRBV9	TRBJ1-6	-	TGTGCCAGCAGCCTAGGACAGCATTCACCCCTCCACTTT	CASSLGQHSPLHF
TRBV29-1	TRBJ1-3	TRBD1	TGCAGCGCGACAGGGCCTCAGTTCTCTGGAAACACCATATATTTT	CSATGPQFSGNTIYF
TRBV5-4	TRBJ2-7	TRBD2	TGTGCCAGCAGCCTCGGACTAGCGGGCCGTACTATCTACGAGCAGTACTTC	CASSLGLAGRTIYEQYF